This entry features one TCR beta chain sequence. Its antigen has not been determined. Base quality data are lacking; no much larger clone is found one base away. TCRbeta CDR3 regions were amplified from genomic DNA using the immunoSEQ Assay, a bias-controlled multiplex PCR. Concerning the study's data processing: The number of nucleated cells in each sample was estimated by amplification of reference gene primers within the assay. To quantify the absolute abundance of each unique TCRbeta CDR3 rearrangement, sequence reads were collapsed and filtered. For each sample, productive Simpson clonality was calculated as the square root of Simpson's diversity index across productive rearrangements. In TCRdb, the immuneACCESS table is reduced to in-frame sequences with V and J assigned. These tables do not hold every clone; where another copy was compared, an unresolved V gene accounts for under half, and the others remain unexplained. V, J and clone size reflect that table, while D and trimming were determined from the DNA. This sample comprises around 390,000 clones, about 83% of them detected only once. Clones ranked in the top ten supply 10% of the sample.

The record originates from a study of blood T cell repertoires in COVID-19 (dated by TCRdb to the early 2020s). A note on the overall study: Samples from collaborators originated in the United States, Italy and Spain and spanned both the acute and convalescent phases of COVID-19. The prospective study material was composed of cDNA or gDNA derived from T cells, B-cell-depleted T cells, or PBMCs. Deeply sampled blood TCRbeta repertoires from subjects exposed to, actively infected with, or recovered from COVID-19 were included in the dataset. The repertoires were released in a freely available public database intended as a resource for research on the immune response to SARS-CoV-2. Samples came from the ongoing ImmuneRACE study (first 160 participants) plus 1,254 subjects from 6 global collaborators. Sample metadata almost always included a de-identified subject ID, COVID-19 status, age in years and sex. Where HLA class I and class II types were available, the types were taken from metadata supplied by the sample provider, not from assay-based typing.

Participants in the prospective study were enrolled through a virtual design, were aged roughly 18 to 100 years, and lived in approximately 25 United States geographic areas. To assign participants to cohorts, the prospective study relied on clinical history that participants themselves reported in a screening survey and a study questionnaire. Recovered participants in ImmuneRACE Cohort 3 were defined as having two consecutive negative NP/OP PCR tests, clearance from a healthcare professional, or resolution of symptoms. In the prospective study, mobile phlebotomists collected whole blood, serum and a nasopharyngeal or oropharyngeal swab from each participant. Over a roughly 2-month period, participants in the prospective study had the option of providing additional blood draws and questionnaires. Before DNA extraction, blood samples from the prospective study were shipped at room temperature or frozen.

The full study reports these points: The amount of clinical and demographic metadata varied by source and participant and was provided uncurated.

The specimen sequenced was PBMCs or T cells enriched from blood (not recorded which). The origin of this receptor is a woman between 50 and 59 years old who had recovered from COVID-19.

CDR3 region: CATFRDRGSYEQYF. The DNA is TGCGCCACCTTTAGGGACAGGGGGTCCTACGAGCAGTACTTC. The chain employs TRBV5-1 and TRBJ2-7, with 11 bases in between that match TRBD1. As encoded in the germline V gene, CDR1 is SGHRS while CDR2 is YFSETQ. Inclusive of the bounding cysteine and phenylalanine, the CDR3 is 14 residues long. Just the 42-base CDR3 DNA is kept, in frame starting at base 1. Trimming takes 9 bases off V and 1 base off J; junction bases not matched to a gene: 6.